This record concerns one T cell receptor beta chain sequence. This may come from a read error, since a much larger clone is one base off. Germline lookup yields CDR1 MNHEY and CDR2 SMNVEV (reference sequence). The CDR3 totals 11 residues. TCRdb re-called the PCR reads with MiXCR, one entry per CDR3 protein. The sample records 100,000 or so distinct CDR3 sequences, 36% being singletons. Sorted naive CD8 T cells were those defined as CD8+CD4-CCR7+CD45RA+. This entry belongs to a study of molecular identifiers for immune sequencing clone quantification. This clonotype was obtained from a human donor in good health. Some libraries in this study had Jurkat cell RNA spiked in. Sequenced material: naive CD8+ T cells from blood, with Jurkat cell RNA spiked in. Documented subset: FACS-sorted CD8+CD4-CCR7+CD45RA+ naive T cells. The chain couples TRBV27 to TRBJ1-1, with a possible D match to TRBD1 (5 bases). The CDR3 DNA follows: TGTGCCAGAAGTTTTGGGGGTGAAGCTTTCTTT. This encodes CARSFGGEAFF.